The sequence of this T cell receptor (beta chain) was determined in a study of identifying expanded T cells in peripheral blood. CDR3 length: 15 residues. CDR1 SGHAT and CDR2 FQDESV come from the germline V gene (reference sequence). Trimming cost V 7 bases and J 0 bases, with 16 bases left between them. The method was immunoSEQ multiplex PCR; TCRdb's version includes in-frame clones alone and lacks a portion of them. The sample lists approximately 90,000 clones; 75% to 90% were seen once. The chain is built from TRBV11-1 and TRBJ2-7; tentative D call: TRBD1 (6 bases). The TCR was taken from a person between 18 and 69 years old in good health. Material for sequencing was blood. CDR3 DNA sequence: TGTGCCAGCACTTCAGGGGCGTCGAGCTCCTACGAGCAGTACTTC. Translating it yields CASTSGASSSYEQYF.